The entry that follows covers one T cell receptor (beta chain) sequence. The sample originates from a study of shared clonotypes between healthy human individuals. Profiled with immunoSEQ multiplex PCR; TCRdb holds only in-frame clones, not every one. The repertoire holds over a million clones, with more than 65% as singletons. V lost 0 bases and J lost 1, with 13 bases in between. This CDR3 contains 16 residues. Germline V gene data show CDR1 as SGHRS and CDR2 as YFSETQ. The chain recombines TRBV5-1 with TRBJ2-5; a weak D match, TRBD1 (5 bases). This TCR was recovered from a man in his late teens or twenties in good health. Sequenced sample: memory CD4+ T cells sorted from blood. Subset given: CD45RA-negative fraction. CDR3 in DNA: TGCGCCAGCAGCTTGGGGGGCTCCAACCCCCAAGAGACCCAGTACTTC. As protein: CASSLGGSNPQETQYF. Filled out from reference TRBV5-1 and TRBJ2-5, the complete variable domain reads KAGVTQTPRYLIKTRGQQVTLSCSPISGHRSVSWYQQTPGQGLQFLFEYFSETQRNKGNFPGRFSGRQFSNSRSEMNVSTLELGDSALYLCASSLGGSNPQETQYFGPGTRLLVL.